One sample yielded the 18 T cell receptor beta chains listed below, sequenced in a study of blood T cell repertoires in COVID-19. Some clones are missing from TCRdb's copy, which holds only in-frame ones; the method was immunoSEQ multiplex PCR. This sample has 240,000 or so clones, with about 83% found just once. Sequencing was performed on peripheral blood. These receptors all come from a man older than 75 with acute or convalescent COVID-19.

The chain joins TRBV28 to TRBJ1-1; TRBD1 matches 10 bases. V was pared by 8 bases and J by 5 bases, with 17 bases of the junction left unmatched. There are 17 residues in the CDR3. Germline V CDR1 and CDR2: MDHEN, SYDVKM. The DNA of the CDR3 is TGTGCCAGCCCCCCGACAGGGGGCGCGAAAGTTGGGACTGAAGCTTTCTTT. This sequence encodes CASPPTGGAKVGTEAFF. The whole variable domain, filled in from reference TRBV28 and TRBJ1-1, reads DVKVTQSSRYLVKRTGEKVFLECVQDMDHENMFWYRQDPGLGLRLIYFSYDVKMKEKGDIPEGYSVSREKKERFSLILESASTNQTSMYLCASPPTGGAKVGTEAFFGQGTRLTVV.

V gene TRBV10-3 combines with J gene TRBJ2-1; 8 nucleotides line up with TRBD2. The CDR3 has 17 residues. Germline-derived CDR1 and CDR2 are ENHRY and SYGVKD. CDR3 sequence: CVTSAAGALSSYNEQFF. Written as DNA, the CDR3 is TGTGTCACATCGGCAGCGGGGGCCTTGAGCTCCTACAATGAGCAGTTCTTC.

A single count supports this clone. V usage is TRBV7-2 and J usage is TRBJ2-2, with D unclear. Trimming stripped 1 base from V and 5 bases from J, with 5 bases between. Germline lookup yields CDR1 SGHTA and CDR2 FQGNSA. The CDR3 length is 13 residues. The DNA of the CDR3 is TGTGCCAGCAGCTTAGACCAGACCGGGGAGCTGTTTTTT. Protein sequence: CASSLDQTGELFF.

CDR3 coding DNA: TGCGCCAGCAGCCTCGTACTACTCGGAAGGGAGTTCGGAAACACCATATATTTT. Protein sequence: CASSLVLLGREFGNTIYF. This chain connects TRBV4-3 to TRBJ1-3; D uncertain. Germline loops: CDR1 LGHNA, CDR2 YSLEER. V lost 4 bases and J 4 bases, leaving 23 bases between the germline ends. The CDR3 is made up of 18 amino acids.

Only one count was recorded for this clone. This chain uses TRBV28 with TRBJ1-5, with D maybe TRBD1 (6 bases). This CDR3 contains 19 residues. V lost 7 bases and J 1 base, leaving 26 bases between the germline ends. The germline V gene has CDR1 MDHEN and CDR2 SYDVKM. The CDR3 loop is CASTLRLQGSGISNQPQHF. The CDR3 region has the DNA TGTGCCAGCACCCTCCGTTTACAGGGTTCCGGTATAAGCAATCAGCCCCAGCATTTT.

CDR3 sequence reads: CASSGNLAGAYNEQFF. In DNA, the CDR3 is TGTGCCAGCAGCGGGAACCTAGCGGGAGCCTACAATGAGCAGTTCTTC. This rearrangement joins TRBV11-2 to TRBJ2-1, with 10 bases fitting TRBD2. With V trimmed by 5 bases and J by 2 bases, 6 bases remained unmatched. CDR1 is SGHAT, CDR2 FQNNGV, per germline. This CDR3 has 16 amino acids. The full variable domain, completed using reference TRBV11-2 and TRBJ2-1, is EAGVAQSPRYKIIEKRQSVAFWCNPISGHATLYWYQQILGQGPKLLIQFQNNGVVDDSQLPKDRFSAERLKGVDSTLKIQPAKLEDSAVYLCASSGNLAGAYNEQFFGPGTRLTVL.

The chain employs TRBV5-4 and TRBJ1-1; tentatively, D is TRBD1 (5 bases). Germline-derived CDR1 and CDR2 are SGHNT and YYREEE (reference sequence). V gave up 4 bases and J gave up 4 bases, with 14 bases separating them. CDR3 size: 14 residues. The CDR3 loop reads CASSPGRRGTEAFF. DNA for the CDR3: TGTGCCAGCAGCCCCGGACGGAGGGGCACTGAAGCTTTCTTT.

The chain couples TRBV27 to TRBJ2-5, with 13 bases identical to TRBD2. Germline-derived CDR1 and CDR2 are MNHEY and SMNVEV (reference sequence). The CDR3 totals 18 residues. The trim removed 5 bases at V and 5 bases at J, leaving 14 bases unmatched. CDR3 in amino acids: CASSLRGLAGSRGETQYF. CDR3 nucleotide sequence: TGTGCCAGCAGTCTGAGGGGACTAGCGGGGAGCCGAGGCGAGACCCAGTACTTC.

The rearrangement joins TRBV4-1 to TRBJ1-1, with TRBD1 as a possible D gene (5 bases). The CDR3 is 15 residues long. Germline V gene lookup returns CDR1 MGHRA and CDR2 YSYEKL. Trimming removed 5 bases at V and 1 base at J, with 14 bases between. The CDR3 DNA follows: TGCGCCAGCAGCTGGTTGATACAGGCGAACACTGAAGCTTTCTTT. Its translation: CASSWLIQANTEAFF.

The V and J genes are TRBV11-2 and TRBJ1-1; unclear D gene. The CDR3 covers 12 residues. V was shortened by 8 bases and J by 4 bases, with 11 bases between the two germline ends. CDR1 is SGHAT and CDR2 is FQNNGV in the germline V gene. The CDR3 sequence: CASGDRGTEAFF. CDR3 nucleotide sequence: TGTGCCAGCGGTGATCGGGGCACTGAAGCTTTCTTT.

The chain recombines TRBV7-9 with TRBJ2-4, with D maybe TRBD1 (5 bases). Germline V gives CDR1 SEHNR, CDR2 FQNEAQ (reference sequence). The V end was cut by 0 bases, the J end by 7 bases, with 16 bases between. CDR3 length: 16 amino acids. The CDR3 reads CASSLAQGAVWNIQYF. CDR3 nucleotide sequence: TGTGCCAGCAGCTTAGCGCAGGGTGCGGTCTGGAACATTCAGTACTTC. Filled out from reference TRBV7-9 and TRBJ2-4, the complete variable domain reads DTGVSQNPRHKITKRGQNVTFRCDPISEHNRLYWYRQTLGQGPEFLTYFQNEAQLEKSRLLSDRFSAERPKGSFSTLEIQRTEQGDSAMYLCASSLAQGAVWNIQYFGAGTRLSVL.

The chain recombines TRBV6-2 or TRBV6-3 with TRBJ2-7; D not certain. Germline CDR1 is MNHEY and CDR2 is SVGEGT. V was clipped by 6 bases and J by 4 bases, with 16 bases between them. The CDR3 covers 14 residues. In DNA, the CDR3 is TGTGCCAGCAGCAACGGTCAGGCGAATTACGAGCAGTACTTC. It specifies CASSNGQANYEQYF.

The V and J genes are TRBV15 and TRBJ1-5; 8 nucleotides align to TRBD1. V dropped 3 bases and J dropped 6; count of bases not matched to a gene: 4. Looked up from germline, CDR1 is LNHNV and CDR2 is YYDKDF (reference sequence). The CDR3 sequence is 14 residues long. As DNA, the CDR3 is TGTGCCACCAGCAGGGACAGGGATCTTCAGCCCCAGCATTTT. The encoded protein is CATSRDRDLQPQHF.

This clone was counted a single time. The chain is built from TRBV28 and TRBJ2-7, with unresolved D. Germline CDR1 MDHEN, CDR2 SYDVKM. The CDR3 sequence is 11 residues long. V dropped 6 bases and J dropped 4 bases, with 7 bases sitting between them. The CDR3 loop reads CASRLRYEQYF. The CDR3 DNA reads as TGTGCCAGCAGACTAAGATACGAGCAGTACTTC.

The J gene is TRBJ2-3, the V gene TRBV29-1; possibly TRBD1 for D (5 bases). The CDR3 loop spans 16 amino acids. V dropped 5 bases and J dropped 2 bases, with 20 bases sitting between them. CDR1 SQVTM and CDR2 ANQGSEA come from the germline V gene. CDR3 residues: CSVRMGFRGNTDTQYF. For the CDR3, the DNA is TGCAGCGTTCGGATGGGGTTTAGGGGTAACACAGATACGCAGTATTTT.

The gene calls are TRBV29-1 and TRBJ1-1; D perhaps matches TRBD1 (5 bases). Germline V gives CDR1 SQVTM, CDR2 ANQGSEA. V dropped 0 bases and J dropped 4 bases, with 18 bases sitting between them. CDR3 length: 16 residues. The CDR3 loop is CSVEDFRVPLRTEAFF. DNA for the CDR3: TGCAGCGTTGAAGATTTCAGGGTACCCTTGCGCACTGAAGCTTTCTTT. The variable domain in full, with the rest retrieved from reference TRBV29-1 and TRBJ1-1, is SAVISQKPSRDICQRGTSLTIQCQVDSQVTMMFWYRQQPGQSLTLIATANQGSEATYESGFVIDKFPISRPNLTFSTLTVSNMSPEDSSIYLCSVEDFRVPLRTEAFFGQGTRLTVV.

J is TRBJ2-2 and V is TRBV28, with TRBD2 identical over 9 bases. Germline assignment: CDR1 MDHEN and CDR2 SYDVKM. The CDR3 is 15 residues long. After removal of 5 bases from V and 6 bases from J, the junction contained 7 bases not matched to a gene. CDR3: CASSIPGLASGELFF. In DNA, the CDR3 is TGTGCCAGCAGTATACCGGGACTAGCATCCGGGGAGCTGTTTTTT.

The chain joins TRBV7-9 to TRBJ1-6; D possibly corresponds to TRBD1 (6 bases). V shed 1 base and J shed 10 bases, with 14 bases lying between them. Per germline, CDR1 SEHNR and CDR2 FQNEAQ (reference sequence). CDR3 length: 15 amino acids. The CDR3 nucleotides are TGTGCCAGCAGCTTAGGGGGGCAGGGGAGCTCACCCCTCCACTTT. Amino acid sequence: CASSLGGQGSSPLHF. The full variable domain, its missing parts supplied by reference TRBV7-9 and TRBJ1-6, is DTGVSQNPRHKITKRGQNVTFRCDPISEHNRLYWYRQTLGQGPEFLTYFQNEAQLEKSRLLSDRFSAERPKGSFSTLEIQRTEQGDSAMYLCASSLGGQGSSPLHFGNGTRLTVT.